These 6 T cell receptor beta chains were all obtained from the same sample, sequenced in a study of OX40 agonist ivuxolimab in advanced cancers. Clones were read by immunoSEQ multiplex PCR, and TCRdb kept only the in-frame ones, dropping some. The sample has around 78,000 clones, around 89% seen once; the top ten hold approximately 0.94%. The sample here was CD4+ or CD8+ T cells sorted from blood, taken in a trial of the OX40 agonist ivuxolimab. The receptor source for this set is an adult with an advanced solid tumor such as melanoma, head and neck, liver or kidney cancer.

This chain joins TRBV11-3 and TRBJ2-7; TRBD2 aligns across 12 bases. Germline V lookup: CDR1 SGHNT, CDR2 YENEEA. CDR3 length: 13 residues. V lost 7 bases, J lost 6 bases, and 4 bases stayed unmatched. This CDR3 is CASTTTSGSEQYF. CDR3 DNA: TGTGCCAGCACCACGACTAGCGGGAGCGAGCAGTACTTC.

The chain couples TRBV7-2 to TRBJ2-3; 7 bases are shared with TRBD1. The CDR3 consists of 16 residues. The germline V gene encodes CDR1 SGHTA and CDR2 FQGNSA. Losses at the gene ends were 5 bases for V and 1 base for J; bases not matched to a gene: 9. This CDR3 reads CASSAWTGRRTDTQYF. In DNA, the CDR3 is TGTGCCAGCAGCGCGTGGACAGGTCGTCGCACAGATACGCAGTATTTT.

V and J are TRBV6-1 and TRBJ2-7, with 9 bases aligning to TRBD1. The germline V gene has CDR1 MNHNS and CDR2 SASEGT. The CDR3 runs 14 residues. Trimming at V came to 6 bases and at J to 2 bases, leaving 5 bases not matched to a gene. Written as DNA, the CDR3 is TGTGCCAGCAGGGGGACAGGGCTTACCTACGAGCAGTACTTC. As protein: CASRGTGLTYEQYF.

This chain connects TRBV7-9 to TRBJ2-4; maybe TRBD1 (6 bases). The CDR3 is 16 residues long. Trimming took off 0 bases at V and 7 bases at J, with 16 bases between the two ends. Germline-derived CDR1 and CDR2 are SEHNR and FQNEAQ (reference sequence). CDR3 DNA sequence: TGTGCCAGCAGCTTAGCCCCCGCTGGGGACAAGAACATTCAGTACTTC. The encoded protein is CASSLAPAGDKNIQYF.

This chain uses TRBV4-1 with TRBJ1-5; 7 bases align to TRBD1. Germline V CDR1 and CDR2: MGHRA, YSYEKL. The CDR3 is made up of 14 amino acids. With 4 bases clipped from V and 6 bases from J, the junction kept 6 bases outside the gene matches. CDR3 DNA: TGCGCCAGCAGCCTTAAGACAGGGAGTCAGCCCCAGCATTTT. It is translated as CASSLKTGSQPQHF.

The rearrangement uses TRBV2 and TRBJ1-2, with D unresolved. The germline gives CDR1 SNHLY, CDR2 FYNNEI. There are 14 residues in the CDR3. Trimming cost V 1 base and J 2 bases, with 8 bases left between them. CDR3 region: CASSEDGRNYGYTF. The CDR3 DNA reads TGTGCCAGCAGTGAAGACGGCAGGAACTATGGCTACACCTTC.